This T cell receptor (beta chain) comes out of a study of T cell responses to AZD1222 COVID-19 vaccine. Overall study: The study pooled second doses at about 4 or about 12 weeks. Findings and limits, study-wide: Only a handful of people who got AZD1222 tested seropositive at baseline. Females outnumbered males among donors, who were mostly white British; clonal diversity was possibly underestimated.

The germline V gene encodes CDR1 MNHEY and CDR2 SVGEGT. The CDR3 runs to 16 residues. The V gene lost 0 bases and the J gene lost 7 bases, with 16 bases spanning the gap. Generated by immunoSEQ multiplex PCR, the TCRdb table keeps only in-frame clones and is missing some. The sample consists of roughly 150,000 clones, approximately 92% of them appearing once. As for this clone: Its cognate antigen is unknown.

Sequenced here: peripheral blood, sampled on day 0 of AZD1222 vaccination. The chain has TRBV6-2 or TRBV6-3 and TRBJ1-5; D may be TRBD1 (5 bases). This receptor was taken from an adult in good health. CDR3 region: CASSYSGPIRSQPQHF. CDR3 bases: TGTGCCAGCAGTTACTCGGGACCGATCCGAAGCCAGCCCCAGCATTTT.